This T cell receptor (beta chain) was documented in a study of shared clonotypes between healthy human individuals (dated by TCRdb to the early 2020s). Regarding the research as a whole: The cohort included three men and a couple of women between 18 and 49 years of age. Per donor, leukapheresis produced somewhere between about 0.8 and 9.5 billion PBMCs. Libraries were prepared and TCR repertoires were sequenced by different laboratories using diverse techniques, in order to increase sequencing depth and limit assay-specific biases. The study deeply sequenced blood TCR repertoires of five healthy adults to estimate repertoire size and the extent of clonotype sharing between individuals. Per donor, three plates each were used for CD4 naive and CD4 memory, two for CD8 naive, and one for CD8 memory.

CD8 naive samples consisted of CD45RO-negative cells that were positively selected for CCR7, yielding a CD45RA+CCR7+ population without TemRA cells. The donors were healthy, HIV-negative adults who had no recently reported acute infections or vaccinations. Only Caucasian adults living in Nashville, Tennessee, USA were represented among the donors. Blood was obtained by leukapheresis, after which PBMCs were separated by Ficoll-Histopaque density gradient centrifugation and cryopreserved in liquid nitrogen vapor phase. Analytical flow cytometry was used to check the purity and quantity of each magnetically sorted T cell population. Genomic DNA was isolated from each sorted fraction and quantified by UV absorbance on a Nanodrop 2000c. Including cysteine and phenylalanine, the CDR3 has 18 amino acids. Here the CDR3 DNA is all that survives: 54 bases in frame from base 1. For this chain, trimming is 0 bases at the V end and 3 bases at the J end, and the number of junction bases without a gene match is 13. CDR1 and CDR2 (MGHRA, YSYEKL) derive from the germline V gene.

Using the deep immunoSEQ assay, TCR CDR3 regions were amplified from genomic DNA by multiplex PCR. Genomic DNA extracted from each cell subset was distributed evenly over all wells of several immunoSEQ 96-well plates, and each plate served as one replicate. Each replicate PCR for sorted subsets received approximately 200 ng genomic DNA, equal to some 32,000 T cell genomes. The purified libraries were quantified using a Qubit 3.0 fluorometer, sized with a Bioanalyzer 2100, and then quantified again using the KAPA Library Quantification kit. Every immunoSEQ 96-well plate was sequenced on a separate single-read 150-cycle Illumina NextSeq 550 flow cell. The study's own analysis went as follows. Because the immunoSEQ output included only junctional sequences and no quality scores, the filtering could not be the same as the filtering used for full-length reads. To assign V/J genes and CDR3, sequences were annotated using PyIR, a Python wrapper for IgBLAST v1.9, with IMGT germline references. Any read was removed if the V/J assignment was weak (E-value above 1e-6), the CDR3 was missing, or the read contained stop codons, out-of-frame junctions, or ambiguous translated residues. V3J clonotypes were defined as sequences sharing an identical inferred V gene, J gene, and CDR3 amino acid sequence. To compute the percentage overlap between repertoires, the number of shared unique clonotypes was divided by the size of the smaller repertoire. Richness of each repertoire was evaluated using RTK rarefaction, the Chao1 estimator, and Recon v2.1 estimates of unobserved clonotypes. OLGA was used to compute generation probabilities for all TCRbeta clonotypes that the gDNA method yielded from a handful of donors. Imported from immuneACCESS, the table was reduced by TCRdb to in-frame sequences with V and J called. These copies leave out some clones; in studies compared against another copy, an unresolved V gene accounts for under half, and the cause of the remainder is not known. That table supplies the V and J calls and clone size; D and trimming were determined from the DNA. The sample contains nearly 2 million clones, approximately 94% of them found a single time. The top ten clonotypes cover approximately 1.2% of the sample.

The paper as a whole reports these results and caveats: Estimated clonotype richness was generally larger for naive than for memory subsets. Rarefaction of sorted-subset datasets indicated incomplete sequencing despite the large sequencing depth. Compared with non-shared clonotypes, clonotypes shared by all four sorted-subset donors had higher generation probabilities. Based on pairwise subsampling, the degree of clonotype sharing among donors was expected to be affected by sequencing depth. Across four donors, approximately 4.9% of naive CD4, approximately 3.6% of naive CD8, about 2% of memory CD4, and around 0.4% of memory CD8 clonotypes were shared. Because the study included a small number of donors, the genetic and exposure-history diversity represented was limited. Sampling was restricted to blood, and TCR repertoires in tissue are likely to differ from TCR repertoires in blood.

In the case of this clone: The target of this receptor is not known. The input lacks base qualities; no much larger clone sits a single base away.

Sequences were obtained from naive CD8+ T cells sorted from blood. The cell subset or site label for this specimen denotes: CD45RA+CCR7+. The chain employs TRBV4-1 and TRBJ1-1; 7 of the junction bases match TRBD1. The TCR originated in a man younger than 35 in good health. The CDR3 protein sequence reads: CASSQDGEEGGGDTEAFF. The DNA sequence reads TGCGCCAGCAGCCAAGATGGGGAGGAGGGAGGGGGCGACACTGAAGCTTTCTTT.